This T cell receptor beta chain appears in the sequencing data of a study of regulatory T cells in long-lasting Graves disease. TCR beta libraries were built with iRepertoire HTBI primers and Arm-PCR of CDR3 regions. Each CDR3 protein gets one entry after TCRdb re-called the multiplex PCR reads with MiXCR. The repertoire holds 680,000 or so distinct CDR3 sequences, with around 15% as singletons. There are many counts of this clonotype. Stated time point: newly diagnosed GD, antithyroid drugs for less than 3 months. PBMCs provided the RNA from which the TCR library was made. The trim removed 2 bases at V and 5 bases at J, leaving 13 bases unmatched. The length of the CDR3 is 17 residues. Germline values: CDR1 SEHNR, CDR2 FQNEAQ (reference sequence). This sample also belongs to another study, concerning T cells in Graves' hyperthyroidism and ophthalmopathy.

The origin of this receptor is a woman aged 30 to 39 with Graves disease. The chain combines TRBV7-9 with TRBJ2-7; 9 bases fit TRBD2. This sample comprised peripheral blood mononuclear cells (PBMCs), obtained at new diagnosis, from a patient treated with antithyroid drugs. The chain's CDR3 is CASSLLTSGVEPDEQYF. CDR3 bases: TGTGCCAGCAGCTTATTGACTAGCGGAGTGGAGCCGGACGAGCAGTACTTC.